The sequence of this TCR beta chain was determined in a study of T cells after yellow fever vaccination. This clonotype was seen ten or more times. In TCRdb, the 5' RACE reads were re-called with MiXCR into one record per CDR3 protein. Of around 40,000 distinct CDR3 sequences in the sample, approximately 6.3% were seen once. Germline V lookup: CDR1 LGHNA, CDR2 YSLEER. Germline trimming cut 1 base from V and 8 bases from J; bases unmatched to any gene: 12. There are 17 residues in the CDR3. The specimen was CD8+ T cells not binding an NS4B(214-222) dextramer, sorted from PBMCs, collected 45 days after the yellow fever booster vaccination. The rearrangement uses TRBV4-3 and TRBJ2-1; TRBD2 matches at 9 bases. The sequence was collected from a man aged 25 to 45 who received the YFV17D yellow fever vaccine. CDR3 loop: CASSQGGVAGGPDEQFF. The CDR3 bases are TGCGCCAGCAGCCAAGGGGGGGTTGCGGGAGGGCCGGATGAGCAGTTCTTC.